This T cell receptor beta chain was profiled in a study of blood T cell repertoires in COVID-19. Overall study: COVID-19 samples, acute and convalescent, were from the United States, Italy and Spain. Nucleic acid was either cDNA or gDNA, and it came from T cells, B-cell-depleted T cells, or PBMCs.

In the original analysis: Amplification with reference gene primers provided the estimates of nucleated cell counts. Libraries were prepared by immunoSEQ multiplex PCR; TCRdb keeps only in-frame clonotypes and omits some of them. That table gives V, J and clone size, and the DNA gave D and trimming. The repertoire includes around 70,000 clones, 87% of them detected once, and 6.6% sits in the top ten. Source material: peripheral blood. The clonotype comes from a man in his fifties with active COVID-19.

CDR3 sequence reads: CASSSLPGLAGAEQYF. CDR3 bases: TGTGCCAGCAGCTCCCTACCGGGACTAGCGGGAGCCGAGCAGTACTTC. This chain connects TRBV7-3 to TRBJ2-7; 14 bases fit TRBD2. Unmatched junction bases numbered 8, after V lost 4 bases and J lost 6 bases. Germline V gives CDR1 SGHTA, CDR2 FQGTGA. The CDR3 runs to 16 residues.